This T cell receptor beta chain was obtained from a study of blood T cell repertoires in COVID-19. In the study overall: Donors in the United States, Italy and Spain gave samples during acute or convalescent COVID-19. T cells, B-cell-depleted T cells, or PBMCs supplied cDNA or gDNA.

The CDR3 consists of 19 residues. Per germline, CDR1 MRHNA and CDR2 SNTAGT. V was trimmed by 0 bases and J by 0 bases, leaving 18 bases between them. Original processing notes: For nucleated cells, counts were estimated from reference gene primer amplification. TCRdb keeps only in-frame clones here, not all; method: immunoSEQ multiplex PCR. V, J and clone size reflect that table, while D and trimming were determined from the DNA. Of tens of thousands of clones listed, about 90% are singletons. The receptor was derived from a human donor in a cohort sampled during active COVID-19. What was sequenced was peripheral blood. The chain has TRBV6-4 and TRBJ1-3, with TRBD1 as a possible D gene (5 bases). The CDR3 spells CASSDSPFRQGRSGNTIYF. The CDR3 region has the DNA TGTGCCAGCAGTGACTCCCCGTTCCGTCAGGGCCGCTCTGGAAACACCATATATTTT.